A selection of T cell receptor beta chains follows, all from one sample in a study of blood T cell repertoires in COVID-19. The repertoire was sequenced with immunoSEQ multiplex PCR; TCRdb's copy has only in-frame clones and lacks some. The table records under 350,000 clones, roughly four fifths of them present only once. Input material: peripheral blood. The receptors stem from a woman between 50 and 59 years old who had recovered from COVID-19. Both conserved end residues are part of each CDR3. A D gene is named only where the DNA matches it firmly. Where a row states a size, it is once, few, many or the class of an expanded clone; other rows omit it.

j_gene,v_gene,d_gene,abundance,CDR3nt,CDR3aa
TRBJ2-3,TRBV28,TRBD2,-,TGTGCCAGCAGTAAGGCGGGAGGGCAGGCAGATACGCAGTATTTT,CASSKAGGQADTQYF
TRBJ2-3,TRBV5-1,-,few,TGCGCCAGCAGCTTTATTTCCGACGGGGATACGCAGTATTTT,CASSFISDGDTQYF
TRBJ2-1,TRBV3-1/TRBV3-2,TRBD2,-,TGTGCCAGCAGCCAAGTCGCTAGCGGGGTGCATGAGCAGTTCTTC,CASSQVASGVHEQFF
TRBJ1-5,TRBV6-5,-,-,TGTGCCAGCAGAGGTGGAGATCAGCCCCAGCATTTT,CASRGGDQPQHF
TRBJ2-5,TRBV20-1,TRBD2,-,TGCAGTGCTAGGCCGGGAGGGACCCAGTACTTC,CSARPGGTQYF
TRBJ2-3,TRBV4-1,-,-,TGCGCCAGCAGCCAAGTCAGGGGTGGAACAGATACGCAGTATTTT,CASSQVRGGTDTQYF
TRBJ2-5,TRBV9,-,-,TGTGCCAGCAGCGTCGGGACTCTCTACCAAGAGACCCAGTACTTC,CASSVGTLYQETQYF
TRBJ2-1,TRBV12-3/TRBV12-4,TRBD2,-,TGTGCCAGCACGGGAGGGCAATTGTATGAGCAGTTCTTC,CASTGGQLYEQFF
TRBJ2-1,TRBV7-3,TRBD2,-,TGTGCCAGCAGCTTAAGGATCGGGACTACCAACAATGAGCAGTTCTTC,CASSLRIGTTNNEQFF
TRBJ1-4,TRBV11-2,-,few,TGTGCCAGCAGCCCCCTTGAGGGGGACGGTGAAAAACTGTTTTTT,CASSPLEGDGEKLFF
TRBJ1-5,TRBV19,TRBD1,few,TGTGCCAGTAGTTCTATTGACAGGGCGAATCAGCCCCAGCATTTT,CASSSIDRANQPQHF
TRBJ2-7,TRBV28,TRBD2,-,TGTGCCACTCGACCAGCGGGGGCTATAGCAGGGGAGCAGTACTTC,CATRPAGAIAGEQYF
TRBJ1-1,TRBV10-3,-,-,TGTGCCATCAGTGGGGCTTCTGGGGGGGCCGAAGCTTTCTTT,CAISGASGGAEAFF
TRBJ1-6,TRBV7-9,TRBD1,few,TGTGCCAGCAGCTTAGAGGGACAGGGTAATTCACCCCTCCACTTT,CASSLEGQGNSPLHF
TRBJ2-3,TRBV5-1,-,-,TGCGCCAGCAGCTTTTCCCTCTTTAGCACAGATACGCAGTATTTT,CASSFSLFSTDTQYF
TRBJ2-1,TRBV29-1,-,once,TGCAGCGTTGAAGGAGGACCCCGGGGTGAGCAGTTCTTC,CSVEGGPRGEQFF